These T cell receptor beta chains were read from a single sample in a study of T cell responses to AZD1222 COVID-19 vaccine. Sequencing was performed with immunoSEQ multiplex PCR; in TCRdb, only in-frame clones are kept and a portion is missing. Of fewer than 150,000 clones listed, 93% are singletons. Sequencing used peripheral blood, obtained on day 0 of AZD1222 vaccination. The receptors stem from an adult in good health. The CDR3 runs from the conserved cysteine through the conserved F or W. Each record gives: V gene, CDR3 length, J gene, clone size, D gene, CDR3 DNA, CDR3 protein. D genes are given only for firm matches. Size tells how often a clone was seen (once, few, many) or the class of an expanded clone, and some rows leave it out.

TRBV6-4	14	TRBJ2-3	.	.	TGTGCCAGCAGTAGAACGGGGGGCACAGATACGCAGTATTTT	CASSRTGGTDTQYF
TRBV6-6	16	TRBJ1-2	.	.	TGTGCCAGCCTGACGCAGGAATTGGGGGCGAACTATGGCTACACCTTC	CASLTQELGANYGYTF
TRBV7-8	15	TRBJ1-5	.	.	TGTGCCAGCAGCTCTCGAGCGGGAGACGATCAGCCCCAGCATTTT	CASSSRAGDDQPQHF
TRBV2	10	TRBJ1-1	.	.	TGTGCCATTACGGGGGTAGGAGCTTTCTTT	CAITGVGAFF
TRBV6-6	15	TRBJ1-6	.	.	TGTGCCAGCCGGCAGGGAAGGTCCTATAATTCACCCCTCCACTTT	CASRQGRSYNSPLHF
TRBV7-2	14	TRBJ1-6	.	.	TGTGCCAGCAGCTTAATGGTGCAGAATTCACCCCTCCACTTT	CASSLMVQNSPLHF
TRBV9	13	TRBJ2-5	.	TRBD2	TGTGCCAGCAGCCCCGGGGGGCAAGAGACCCAGTACTTC	CASSPGGQETQYF
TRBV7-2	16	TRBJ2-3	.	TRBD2	TGTGCCAGCAGCTGGGGACTAGCGTCTAGCACAGATACGCAGTATTTT	CASSWGLASSTDTQYF
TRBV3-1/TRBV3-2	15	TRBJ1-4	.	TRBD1	TGTGCCAGCAGCCAAAGTGAACACAGGGGTGAAAAACTGTTTTTT	CASSQSEHRGEKLFF
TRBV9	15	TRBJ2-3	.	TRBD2	TGTGCCAGCAGCGTAAGCGGGGCCCACACAGATACGCAGTATTTT	CASSVSGAHTDTQYF
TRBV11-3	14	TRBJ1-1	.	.	TGTGCCAGCAGCCGGGGGCCGGCAGCCACTGAAGCTTTCTTT	CASSRGPAATEAFF
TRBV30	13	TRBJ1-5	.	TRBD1	TGTGCCAAGACAGGGCCAGGCAATCAGCCCCAGCATTTT	CAKTGPGNQPQHF
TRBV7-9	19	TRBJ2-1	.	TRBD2	TGTGCCAGCAGCTTAAGGAAGCTAGCGGGGGCGAGCTCCTACAATGAGCAGTTCTTC	CASSLRKLAGASSYNEQFF
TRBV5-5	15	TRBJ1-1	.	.	TGTGCCAGCAGCTTGAGTATGGGGGTCGGCACTGAAGCTTTCTTT	CASSLSMGVGTEAFF
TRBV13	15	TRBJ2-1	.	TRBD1	TGTGCCAGCAGCTCGGGGACAGGGTTAAAGAATGAGCAGTTCTTC	CASSSGTGLKNEQFF
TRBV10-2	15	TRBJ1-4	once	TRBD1	TGCGCCAGCAGGGACAGGGTCGGCACTAATGAAAAACTGTTTTTT	CASRDRVGTNEKLFF
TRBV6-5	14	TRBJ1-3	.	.	TGTGCCAGCAGGGACCGGTTCTCTGGAAACACCATATATTTT	CASRDRFSGNTIYF
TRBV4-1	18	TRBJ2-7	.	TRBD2	TGCGCCAGCAGCCAACTACCGGGAGCGGGGGGGCCGGGTTACGAGCAGTACTTC	CASSQLPGAGGPGYEQYF
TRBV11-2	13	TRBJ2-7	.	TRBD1	TGTGCCAGCAGCCACGGACAGGGGAACGAGCAGTACTTC	CASSHGQGNEQYF
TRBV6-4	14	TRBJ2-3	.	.	TGTGCCAGCAGTGACGGGGGGGCCACAGATACGCAGTATTTT	CASSDGGATDTQYF
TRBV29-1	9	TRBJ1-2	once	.	TGCAGCGAAGGGGATGGCTACACCTTC	CSEGDGYTF
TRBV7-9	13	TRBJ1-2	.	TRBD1	TGTGCCAGCAGCGCGGGACAGGGGTATGGCTACACCTTC	CASSAGQGYGYTF
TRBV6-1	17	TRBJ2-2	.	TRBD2	TGTGCCAGCAGTGATGTGGCTAGCGGGGGGCATACCGGGGAGCTGTTTTTT	CASSDVASGGHTGELFF
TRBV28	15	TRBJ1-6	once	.	TGTGCCAGCAGTTCCCTGGCAGGGGCGAATTCACCCCTCCACTTT	CASSSLAGANSPLHF
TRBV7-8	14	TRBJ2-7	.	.	TGTGCCAGCAGCTTAACAGGGAACTCCTACGAGCAGTACTTC	CASSLTGNSYEQYF
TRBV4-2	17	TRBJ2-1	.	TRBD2	TGTGCCAGCAGCCAGCTCGGGACTAGCGTCCGCTACAATGAGCAGTTCTTC	CASSQLGTSVRYNEQFF
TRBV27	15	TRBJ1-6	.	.	TGTGCCAGCACTTCGGTGGGGGGTACGAATTCACCCCTCCACTTT	CASTSVGGTNSPLHF
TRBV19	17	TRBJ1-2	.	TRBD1	TGTGCCAGTAGTCACCCCAGGGGGCGCCTGGCTAACTATGGCTACACCTTC	CASSHPRGRLANYGYTF
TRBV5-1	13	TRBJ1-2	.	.	TGCGCCAGCAGCTTCTCAGGGGAAGTTGGCTACACCTTC	CASSFSGEVGYTF
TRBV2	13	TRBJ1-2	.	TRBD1	TGTGCCAGCAAGACACAGGGGGATGGTGGCTACACCTTC	CASKTQGDGGYTF
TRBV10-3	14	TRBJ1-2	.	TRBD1	TGTGCCATAACAGACAGGGGGCTCCTGGGTGGCTACACCTTC	CAITDRGLLGGYTF
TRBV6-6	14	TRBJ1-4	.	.	TGTGCCAGCAGTTTCACGACAACTAATGAAAAACTGTTTTTT	CASSFTTTNEKLFF
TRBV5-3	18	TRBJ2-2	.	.	TGTGCCAGAAGCTTGGAATCTAGCGATTTTCCGAACACCGGGGAGCTGTTTTTT	CARSLESSDFPNTGELFF
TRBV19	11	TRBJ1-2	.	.	TGTGCCAGTAGTGGGGGTCTTTCCTACACCTTC	CASSGGLSYTF
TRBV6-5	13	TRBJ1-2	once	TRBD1	TGTGCCAGCAGTTACCCAGGGGGCTATGGCTACACCTTC	CASSYPGGYGYTF
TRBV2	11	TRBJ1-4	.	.	TGTGCCAGCAGGGTGGGGGAAAAACTGTTTTTT	CASRVGEKLFF
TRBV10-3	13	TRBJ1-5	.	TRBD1	TGTGCCATACGGACAGGGATAAATCAGCCCCAGCATTTT	CAIRTGINQPQHF
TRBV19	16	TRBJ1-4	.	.	TGTGCCAGTAGACTCCAGGGGACCGCAACTAATGAAAAACTGTTTTTT	CASRLQGTATNEKLFF
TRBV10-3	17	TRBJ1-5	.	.	TGTGCCATCAGTGAGTCGAATACAGGACTTTTGGTTCAGCCCCAGCATTTT	CAISESNTGLLVQPQHF
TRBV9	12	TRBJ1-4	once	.	TGTGCCAGCAGCTTAAACAATAGGGAACTGTTTTTT	CASSLNNRELFF
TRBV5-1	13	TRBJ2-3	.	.	TGCGCCAGCAGCACCAGTGGCACAGATACGCAGTATTTT	CASSTSGTDTQYF
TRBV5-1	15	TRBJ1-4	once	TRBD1	TGCGCCAGCAGCTTGGACAGGGGGCTAGGTGAAAAACTGTTTTTT	CASSLDRGLGEKLFF
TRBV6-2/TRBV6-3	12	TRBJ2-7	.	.	TGTGCCAGCAGTTACGGTAGGCGCGAGCAGTACTTC	CASSYGRREQYF
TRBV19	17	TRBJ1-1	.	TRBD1	TGTGCCAGTAGTCCAAGCAGACAGGGTATAATGAACACTGAAGCTTTCTTT	CASSPSRQGIMNTEAFF
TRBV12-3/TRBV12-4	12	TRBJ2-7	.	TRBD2	TGTGCCAGCAGCCTCGGGACTAGCGGAGTGTACTTC	CASSLGTSGVYF
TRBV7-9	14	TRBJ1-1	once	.	TGTGCCAGCAGCTTTCCCACCTCGGGCACTGAAGCTTTCTTT	CASSFPTSGTEAFF
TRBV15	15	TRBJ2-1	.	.	TGTGCCACCAGCATGGATCGGGGCCCCTACAATGAGCAGTTCTTC	CATSMDRGPYNEQFF
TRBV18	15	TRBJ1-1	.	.	TGTGCCAGCTCACCAGGCGTGGTGATAAACACTGAAGCTTTCTTT	CASSPGVVINTEAFF
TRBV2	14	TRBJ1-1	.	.	TGTGCCAGCAGTGAAAATAGTTGGAACACTGAAGCTTTCTTT	CASSENSWNTEAFF
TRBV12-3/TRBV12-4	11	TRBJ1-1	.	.	TGTGCCAGCAGTCTCGGGACCGAAGCTTTCTTT	CASSLGTEAFF
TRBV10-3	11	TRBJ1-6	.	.	TGTGCCACCCGGGGGGATTCACCCCTCCACTTT	CATRGDSPLHF
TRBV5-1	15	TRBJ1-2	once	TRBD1	TGCGCCAGCAGCAGAACCGGGACAGGTCCACCTATAGTCACCTTC	CASSRTGTGPPIVTF
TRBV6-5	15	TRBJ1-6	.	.	TGTGCCAGCAGTTACTCCGACGCGCTCGGTTCACCCCTCCACTTT	CASSYSDALGSPLHF
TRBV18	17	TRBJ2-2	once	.	TGTGCCAGCTCACCGACGAGTCCGGGGTTCGGCACCGGGGAGCTGTTTTTT	CASSPTSPGFGTGELFF